One T cell receptor (beta chain) is described in this entry. Its antigen is still unknown. Base qualities are not provided; no much larger clone lies one nucleotide away. The sample originates from a study of cytomegalovirus exposure and HLA in healthy donors (dated by TCRdb to 2016 to 2017). In the study overall: An earlier analysis of 587 of the donors reported 276 Gb of sequence data and 95 million to 120 million unique TCR beta sequences obtained from around 180 million T cells. Among around 400 genotyped donors of the cohort, an average of roughly 240,000 unique TCR beta nucleotide sequences were sequenced per donor, 15% to 20% of them non-productive. HLA typing included class I and class II loci at four-digit resolution. Because of strong linkage in the cohort, five DR-DQ haplotypes were treated as single units for association and clustering. In an earlier analysis of 550 to 700 of the donors, high-throughput TCR beta sequencing was used to judge whether each TCR beta V gene segment behaved as functional or pseudogenic. The T cell repertoires of 670 or so subjects were profiled by immunosequencing and related to cytomegalovirus serostatus. All discovery cohort repertoires had been generated using a single sequencing platform. Roughly 300 gigabases of sequencing data and 91 million or so unique TCR sequences made up an early release that covered over 550 HLA-typed donors. Among the roughly 370 genotyped donors, about 85% belonged to the genetic ancestry cluster associated with self-reported Caucasian donors. Donor age, sex, ethnicity and CMV serostatus were compiled alongside the repertoire data. A later analysis re-analyzed previously published TCR beta repertoires from 500 to 700 donors and added high-resolution HLA genotyping to study TCR occurrence patterns. A separate validation cohort of 90 to 150 different subjects was used in addition to the approximately 670-subject first cohort. High-throughput TCR immunosequencing, statistical association of individual TCRs with disease status, and machine learning were combined to predict cytomegalovirus infection status. In the later analysis, no new phenotypic data were used to find candidate immune exposures; instead, reliance was placed on TCR beta sequences and their occurrence across donors. The study aimed to test whether signatures of past pathogen exposure could be identified by cataloging public T cell receptors. The number of typed donors differed by locus: roughly 629-640 for A, B, C, DRB1 and DQB1; approximately 530 for DQA1; fewer than 610 for DPA1; and about 450 for DPB1. A later genetic analysis used genome-wide SNP genotypes for about 60% of the roughly 670 donors, treating that subset as a discovery cohort.

Library construction relied on the immunoSEQ multiplex PCR assay. A mixture of 60 forward primers for TCR Vbeta segments and 13 reverse primers for TCR Jbeta segments was used in the multiplex PCR. The CDR3 region of rearranged TCR beta genes was amplified from genomic DNA by a multiplex PCR assay. On the Illumina HiSeq System, the amplified TCR beta libraries were sequenced as 87-base-pair reads. In the original analysis: In a later analysis, some 80 million unique TCR beta chains were counted across the 690 or so repertoires, and roughly 11 million of these chains were shared by at least two donors. Raw reads were error-corrected and collapsed into unique sequences with a nearest-neighbor algorithm that merged closely related sequences to remove PCR and sequencing errors. To assign V, D and J gene segments, CDR3 sequences were aligned to IMGT reference sequences. For a sequence to be retained, at least a six-nucleotide match to both a V gene segment and a J gene segment was required. Rearrangements were classified as productive when the CDR3 lacked stop codons and remained in frame with V and J, and all other rearrangements were classified as non-productive. CDR3 was defined according to IMGT convention as the region running from the second conserved V-encoded cysteine to the conserved J-encoded phenylalanine. The earlier analysis of about 640 of the donors excluded any sequence lacking an unambiguous match to a single V gene segment. In an earlier analysis of several hundred of the donors, V segments were called functional above 56.7% productive rearrangements and were called segregating when the between-donor standard deviation exceeded 5%. A statistical classification framework was built for diagnosing cytomegalovirus status from the catalog of TCR beta chain sequences. In a later analysis, V and J genes were assigned by comparing TCR nucleotide sequences against IMGT/GENE-DB human TR gene sequences. A later analysis assigned CDR3 sequences and most-parsimonious VDJ recombination scenarios with the TCRdist pipeline. In a later analysis, every TCR beta chain was defined by the combination of its CDR3 amino acid sequence and its V-gene family, and reads without a unique V-gene family were dropped. In a later analysis, 450 to 600 highly shared, low-generation-probability nucleotide sequences were removed to address suspected cross-contamination and a sequencing artifact. In a later analysis, a clonal expansion index was calculated for each public chain from normalized within-repertoire ranks of inferred template counts. In a later analysis, generation probabilities were computed with a VDJ recombination model fitted to out-of-frame rearrangements, and the resulting probabilities were checked against IGoR. Hypergeometric tests were used in a later analysis to score TCR-TCR, TCR-HLA and TCR-CMV co-occurrence, with a repertoire-size bias correction applied to the TCR pairs. To estimate false discovery rates, a later analysis permuted the HLA or CMV assignments 20 times. A later analysis grouped co-occurring TCRs with DBSCAN, adding TCRdist sequence similarity when clustering within HLA-allele-positive subsets. Repertoires with fewer than 30,000 or more than 120,000 public chains, plus five repertoires with anomalous nucleotide sharing, were excluded from co-occurrence clustering. TCRdb's version of the immuneACCESS table is confined to in-frame rearrangements and falls short of the full clone set. An unresolved V gene accounts for under half of the shortfall where checked; the remainder is of unknown origin. The V and J calls and the clone size are those of that table, but D and trimming were determined from the DNA. Present in this sample are roughly 130,000 clones, 70% to 80% of which were seen just once. Together, the top ten hold around 1.9% of the sample.

The CDR3 sequence holds 14 residues, the cysteine and phenylalanine included. Only the CDR3 DNA stays, 42 bases, in frame from base 1. Clipping removes 1 base from V and 7 bases from J, with 3 as the unmatched junction base count. Sequences SEHNR (CDR1) and FQNEAQ (CDR2) are obtained from the germline V gene (reference sequence). Points the paper makes about the study in general: V-gene and J-gene trimming of TCR beta chains was associated with a missense DCLRE1C variant in a later genetic analysis, and the association was replicated in an independent cohort. Correlated functional status among segregating V segments might reflect linkage disequilibrium, but an unknown experimental factor could not be ruled out. According to a later analysis, parvovirus B19, influenza, CMV and Epstein-Barr virus appeared linked to several top co-occurrence clusters. In a later genetic analysis, fewer N-insertions in productive TCRs were reported among donors in an Asian-associated ancestry cluster than the 666-donor mean. An earlier analysis of some 560 of the donors showed that most TCR beta V segments appeared in productive rearrangements either about 87% or about 30% of the time, which broadly matched IMGT annotations. A group of highly shared sequence variants was considered likely to be a technical artifact of the sequencing pipeline. CMV serostatus was the only immune exposure information available for the cohort. Most CMV-associated TCR beta chains appeared to be HLA-restricted in a later analysis, and the HLA associations seemed to be driven largely by CMV exposure. The study gave a list of about 150 TCR beta chains associated with cytomegalovirus. When HLA alleles, especially DR and DQ, strongly co-occurred, TCR associations were difficult to assign to individual alleles. According to a later analysis, TCR association rates differed among HLA loci, with DRB1 alleles showing the most associated TCRs and HLA-C alleles showing the fewest. Roughly uniform sequencing depth across donors was assumed in presence/absence analyses, although this assumption may not hold. Because counts were too low, roughly 16 rarely observed V segments, including chromosome 9 orphons, were left out of the earlier analysis of some 640 of the donors. Compared with equally common non-associated chains, HLA-associated TCR beta chains in a later analysis were more clonally expanded and had lower generation probabilities. Because HLA typing was missing for some donors at each locus, association tests included only the typed subset. Cytomegalovirus status was reported to be diagnosed by the classifier with high specificity and sensitivity in both the original and validation cohorts. A few of the identified cytomegalovirus-associated TCR beta chains were confirmed in vitro to be specific for cytomegalovirus antigens. At a false discovery rate of 0.05, a later analysis linked roughly 17,000 TCR beta sequences to specific HLA alleles. A further reported finding was that TCR beta sequences accurately predicted the HLA-A and HLA-B alleles for most subjects in the first cohort. Some IMGT-functional V segments, including TRBV6-2 and TRBV6-3, could not be distinguished by the 87-base-pair reads and were therefore excluded. Only TCR beta chains were sequenced in this cohort, and the absence of alpha or paired-chain data limited detectable features. It was suggested by the authors that the approach could potentially be generalized to other disease states and immunological phenotypes. Most TCR sequences were observed very rarely across donors, whereas some public TCRs were present in many individuals.

The cohort consisted of approximately 690 healthy bone marrow donors. At the time of sampling, all cohort members were nominally healthy, though unrecorded immune exposures were likely present. The donor tested CMV seronegative and was one of the 352 seronegative cohort members. Every donor gave a peripheral blood sample, and the peripheral blood mononuclear cells from that sample were used for TCR beta sequencing. Genomic DNA extraction from the blood cell samples was performed with the Qiagen DNeasy Blood Extraction Kit. The clonotype originates from a woman aged 45-65 years in good health and CMV-seronegative. Source material: PBMCs. The chain employs TRBV7-9 and TRBJ1-4; 7 central bases correspond to TRBD1. This receptor carries the CDR3 CASSLGTGSEKLFF. The DNA reads TGTGCCAGCAGCTTAGGGACAGGTAGTGAAAAACTGTTTTTT. The CDR3, completed at both ends by the reference TRBV7-9 and TRBJ1-4 genes, gives the full variable domain DTGVSQNPRHKITKRGQNVTFRCDPISEHNRLYWYRQTLGQGPEFLTYFQNEAQLEKSRLLSDRFSAERPKGSFSTLEIQRTEQGDSAMYLCASSLGTGSEKLFFGSGTQLSVL.